This T cell receptor (beta chain) stems from a study of post-analysis software for immune sequencing data. Points from the study as a whole: In patients, roughly five TRBV segments were more frequent than in controls, with TRBV5-6, TRBV5-1 and TRBV20-1 among them.

Libraries were made from TCR beta cDNA, and they carried unique molecular identifiers. TCRdb re-derived calls from the PCR reads in MiXCR, one entry per CDR3 protein. The sample yields 450,000 or so distinct CDR3 sequences, roughly 46% seen once. Regarding this clonotype: The antigen is unknown. One end of the junction does not line up with germline, which may come from a read error.

The length of the CDR3 is 15 residues. Germline V gives CDR1 SGHRS, CDR2 YFSETQ. The V and J genes are TRBV5-1 and TRBJ1-6; 9 bases map to TRBD1. This clonotype was sampled from a girl aged 10 to 17 with multiple sclerosis. The sample consisted of blood. The CDR3 DNA follows: TGCGCCAGCAGCCCCCGGGACAGGGAAAATTCACCCCCCCACTTT. Translation: CASSPRDRENSPPHF.